This T cell receptor (beta chain) was documented in a study of blood T cell repertoires in COVID-19. Libraries were prepared by immunoSEQ multiplex PCR; TCRdb keeps only in-frame clonotypes and omits some of them. The table has roughly 200,000 clones, about 85% seen once; the top ten hold about 5%. Germline loops: CDR1 SGHTA, CDR2 FQGNSA. Unmatched junction bases numbered 12, after V lost 4 bases and J lost 8 bases. The CDR3 totals 15 residues. This receptor was taken from a woman of 80 years or more with acute or convalescent COVID-19. The gene calls are TRBV7-2 and TRBJ1-1; 8 bases match TRBD1. Sequencing was done on a sample of peripheral blood. CDR3 loop: CASSSRGTGDDEAFF. As DNA, the CDR3 is TGTGCCAGCAGCTCGAGGGGGACAGGCGATGACGAAGCTTTCTTT.